The next 14 T cell receptor beta chains were all read from a single sample in a study of T cell clonotyping in hematopoietic cell transplantation. Data came from immunoSEQ multiplex PCR; TCRdb stores just in-frame clones and leaves some out. The sample shows roughly 5,000 clones, about nine tenths of them seen only once. The sample here was peripheral blood mononuclear cells, taken 100 days after allogeneic stem cell transplant. All receptors come from a male patient aged 70-85 years who had an allogeneic stem cell transplant from an unrelated donor, so T cells may come from the graft donor. Some clones in this sample may be carry-over from other donors' samples.

V gene TRBV28 combines with J gene TRBJ2-3; D uncertain. Looked up from germline, CDR1 is MDHEN and CDR2 is SYDVKM. The CDR3 covers 14 residues. V was pared by 5 bases and J by 4 bases, with 13 bases between. The CDR3 nucleotides are TGTGCCAGCAGTCAATATCCTCCCGCAGATACGCAGTATTTT. Its translation is CASSQYPPADTQYF.

The chain has TRBV18 and TRBJ1-3, with no clear D. The CDR3 is 12 amino acids. Germline V gene data show CDR1 as KGHSH and CDR2 as LQKENI. Deletions cut 2 bases from V and 4 bases from J, with 3 bases between. CDR3 protein: CASSPSGNTIYF. The CDR3 coding sequence is TGTGCCAGCTCACCATCCGGAAACACCATATATTTT.

The rearrangement links TRBV2 to TRBJ2-6; 12 bases are a match to TRBD1. This CDR3 has 18 residues. Per germline, CDR1 SNHLY and CDR2 FYNNEI. Trimming took 1 base from V and 4 from J; bases not matched to a gene: 5. The CDR3, as DNA: TGTGCCAGCAGTGAAGTGGGACAGGGGGCCCTGGGGGCCAACGTCCTGACTTTC. This codes for CASSEVGQGALGANVLTF.

The gene calls are TRBV30 and TRBJ1-1; 7 bases match TRBD1. CDR3 length: 14 residues. Per germline, CDR1 GTSNPN and CDR2 SVGIG (reference sequence). Trimming cost V 5 bases and J 1 base; bases outside gene matches: 7. The CDR3 is CAWGYRDRNTEAFF. The CDR3 DNA reads TGTGCCTGGGGATACCGGGACAGGAACACTGAAGCTTTCTTT. Full variable domain (remainder filled in from reference TRBV30 and TRBJ1-1): SQTIHQWPATLVQPVGSPLSLECTVEGTSNPNLYWYRQAAGRGLQLLFYSVGIGQISSEVPQNLSASRPQDRQFILSSKKLLLSDSGFYLCAWGYRDRNTEAFFGQGTRLTVV.

V is TRBV4-2 and J is TRBJ2-7; D unresolved. This CDR3 is 17 amino acids long. V lost 1 base and J lost 2, with 18 bases in between. Per the germline V gene, CDR1 is LGHNA and CDR2 is YNFKEQ. The CDR3 sequence is CASSQGIGVGPTYEQYF. CDR3 bases: TGTGCCAGCAGCCAAGGCATTGGTGTAGGTCCGACCTACGAGCAGTACTTC.

The chain couples TRBV9 to TRBJ2-2, with D unresolved. V lost 2 bases and J 2 bases, leaving 16 bases between the germline ends. Germline assignment: CDR1 SGDLS and CDR2 YYNGEE. The CDR3 runs 17 residues. The chain's CDR3 is CASSVTGNRYNTGELFF. Here the CDR3 DNA reads TGTGCCAGCAGCGTGACGGGTAACCGCTATAACACCGGGGAGCTGTTTTTT.

This clone was seen just once. V and J are TRBV2 and TRBJ2-3; tentatively, D is TRBD2 (6 bases). V lost 8 bases, J lost 6 bases, and 15 bases lay in between. The CDR3 spans 13 residues. Germline assignment: CDR1 SNHLY and CDR2 FYNNEI. The DNA of the CDR3 is TGTGCCAGCTGTCCGCTAGCGTCCGATACGCAGTATTTT. Translation: CASCPLASDTQYF. The variable domain in full, completed from reference TRBV2 and TRBJ2-3, reads EPEVTQTPSHQVTQMGQEVILRCVPISNHLYFYWYRQILGQKVEFLVSFYNNEISEKSEIFDDQFSVERPDGSNFTLKIRSTKLEDSAMYFCASCPLASDTQYFGPGTRLTVL.

The chain couples TRBV5-1 to TRBJ2-5, with 9 positions matching TRBD1. With 4 bases clipped from V and 5 bases from J, the junction kept 12 bases outside the gene matches. The CDR3 length is 16 residues. Germline CDR1 is SGHRS and CDR2 is YFSETQ. CDR3 protein: CASSITGTGPEETQYF. The CDR3 DNA sequence: TGCGCCAGCAGCATAACCGGGACAGGGCCCGAGGAGACCCAGTACTTC.

The chain is built from TRBV28 and TRBJ1-1; the match to TRBD1 covers 8 bases. The CDR3 covers 15 residues. The V gene's germline CDR1 is MDHEN and CDR2 SYDVKM. Germline trimming cut 3 bases from V and 1 base from J; bases unmatched to any gene: 4. CDR3 DNA sequence: TGTGCCAGCAGTTTTCCCAGGGGGCCGAACACTGAAGCTTTCTTT. Encoded protein: CASSFPRGPNTEAFF.

This clone showed up just a few times. The rearrangement joins TRBV5-6 to TRBJ1-1; D is ambiguous. The CDR3 is 13 residues long. The germline V gene encodes CDR1 SGHDT and CDR2 YYEEEE. V was pared by 4 bases and J by 5 bases, with 12 bases between. CDR3 sequence reads: CASSPSTGTEAFF. In DNA form, the CDR3 reads TGTGCCAGCAGCCCCAGCACGGGGACTGAAGCTTTCTTT.

This chain links TRBV11-2 with TRBJ2-5, with 8 bases matching TRBD2. J was trimmed by 7 bases and V by 6 bases; bases with no gene match: 10. CDR3 length: 14 amino acids. The germline CDR1 and CDR2 sequences are SGHAT and FQNNGV. DNA for the CDR3: TGTGCCAGCAGGCAGACGGGGGGGTTGGGGACCCAGTACTTC. Amino acid sequence: CASRQTGGLGTQYF.

The chain is built from TRBV9 and TRBJ2-5; D possibly matches TRBD1 or TRBD2 (5 bases each). Germline CDR1 SGDLS, CDR2 YYNGEE. Deletions cut 0 bases from V and 1 base from J, with 10 bases between. This CDR3 comprises 15 residues. CDR3 sequence (DNA): TGTGCCAGCAGCGTAGCCGGGGCAGGCCAAGAGACCCAGTACTTC. Translating it yields CASSVAGAGQETQYF.

V usage is TRBV5-1 and J usage is TRBJ2-7, with D possibly TRBD1 on 6 matching bases. Germline V gene data show CDR1 as SGHRS and CDR2 as YFSETQ. The CDR3 sequence is 14 residues long. V was clipped by 7 bases and J by 6 bases, with 20 bases between them. In DNA, the CDR3 is TGCGCCAGCTCCGAGGGGCAGGGGATGAGCGAGCAGTACTTC. Translated, it gives CASSEGQGMSEQYF.

The rearrangement links TRBV11-2 to TRBJ2-5; no firm D call. V lost 3 bases to trimming and J lost 5 bases, with 10 bases between them. Germline values: CDR1 SGHAT, CDR2 FQNNGV. This CDR3 is 13 amino acids long. CDR3 in DNA: TGTGCCAGCAGCTTTACATTAGGGGAGACCCAGTACTTC. Protein sequence: CASSFTLGETQYF.